One TCR beta chain is described in this entry. Its antigen is as yet unknown. Time point specified: sample taken at primary tumor resection. Whole RNA obtained from tumor, nontumor lung or frozen PBMC underwent sequencing without sorting. Samples were obtained from some 72 donors, all untreated early-stage non-small cell lung cancer patients. The entry originates in a study of spatial heterogeneity in lung cancer. For the study at large: Beta-chain sequences consistently outnumbered alpha-chain sequences in detection. General study results and limits: Ubiquitous expanded tumor TCRs were observed in blood more at resection than follow-up.

This CDR3 contains 13 residues. Germline assignment: CDR1 SGHKS and CDR2 YYEKEE (reference sequence). The germline V and J ends were trimmed by 4 bases and 2 bases, with 9 bases remaining between them. Every TCR cDNA molecule bore its own unique molecular identifier. One entry per CDR3 protein, called by TCRdb with MiXCR from the 5' RACE reads. The profile shows about 38,000 distinct CDR3 sequences, around 5% of them singletons. J is TRBJ1-1 and V is TRBV5-5; no reliable D call. The input for sequencing was PBMCs, taken at surgery. The sequence was collected from a female donor with early-stage non-small cell lung cancer. DNA of the CDR3: TGTGCCAGCAGCCCTCCAAGAAACACTGAAGCTTTCTTT. Translation gives CASSPPRNTEAFF.